The 25 T cell receptor beta chains reported below all come from one sample, sequenced in a study of blood T cell repertoires in COVID-19. Assay: immunoSEQ multiplex PCR; the TCRdb copy retains only in-frame clones and omits some. In the table there are under 130,000 clones, roughly 84% of which are singletons. The sample comprised peripheral blood. Source of these receptors: a human donor in a cohort sampled during active COVID-19.

The rearrangement links TRBV19 to TRBJ2-7; D is uncertain. V gave up 4 bases and J gave up 2 bases, with 15 bases separating them. Germline CDR1 is LNHDA and CDR2 is SQIVND (reference sequence). The CDR3 has 15 residues. DNA of the CDR3: TGTGCCAGTAGTAAGCCCGTGCAGGTCACCTACGAGCAGTACTTC. It encodes CASSKPVQVTYEQYF.

The rearrangement links TRBV19 to TRBJ1-2; 7 nucleotides align to TRBD1. Germline V gene sequence: CDR1 LNHDA, CDR2 SQIVND (reference sequence). This CDR3 comprises 17 residues. The V gene end was trimmed by 5 bases and the J gene end by 8 bases; junction bases not matched to a gene: 20. DNA of the CDR3: TGTGCCAGTAGTTCCCGTCGACAGGGAGAACGATCGGGAGGCTACACCTTC. Its protein product is CASSSRRQGERSGGYTF.

The chain uses TRBV19 and TRBJ1-4; possible D gene TRBD1, 6 bases. CDR3 length: 17 residues. V was shortened by 7 bases and J by 4 bases, with 22 bases between the two germline ends. Per the germline V gene, CDR1 is LNHDA and CDR2 is SQIVND (reference sequence). The CDR3 DNA reads as TGTGCCAGTACGGGGGGCCGCCGCAATAGCTTTAATGAAAAACTGTTTTTT. Translation gives CASTGGRRNSFNEKLFF.

This clone was counted once. The J gene is TRBJ2-7, the V gene TRBV21-1; TRBD1, the table's D call, was not compared with the DNA. TRBV21-1 corresponds to a pseudogene. The CDR3 runs to 16 residues. The CDR3 coding sequence is TGTGCCAGCAGCAAAGCGCTAACGACAGGCTCCTACGAGCAGTACTTC. Its protein is CASSKALTTGSYEQYF.

The V call is TRBV3-1 (or the pseudogene TRBV3-2), the J call TRBJ1-5, with TRBD1 as a possible D gene (5 bases). The germline CDR1 and CDR2 sequences are LGHDT and YNNKEL (reference sequence). CDR3 size: 17 residues. The germline V and J ends were trimmed by 4 bases and 0 bases, with 16 bases remaining between them. The DNA for the CDR3 is TGTGCCAGCAGCCCTACCGCGGGGCCCAATAGCAATCAGCCCCAGCATTTT. Its protein is CASSPTAGPNSNQPQHF.

The chain joins TRBV6-5 to TRBJ1-2; 8 bases are a match to TRBD1. Trimming took 10 bases from V and 7 from J; bases not matched to a gene: 17. Germline V gene sequence: CDR1 MNHEY, CDR2 SVGAGI. The CDR3 runs to 15 residues. The chain's CDR3 is CAINTDRGILSGYTF. Written as DNA, the CDR3 is TGTGCCATAAACACTGACAGGGGTATCCTATCTGGCTACACCTTC.

This clone was observed once. The rearrangement uses TRBV7-9 and TRBJ1-2; D is ambiguous. Trimming cost V 5 bases and J 3 bases, with 7 bases left between them. Germline V gives CDR1 SEHNR, CDR2 FQNEAQ (reference sequence). This CDR3 is built from 12 residues. This chain's CDR3 is CASSRSDYGYTF. In DNA form, the CDR3 reads TGTGCCAGCAGCCGGTCTGACTATGGCTACACCTTC.

The chain has TRBV3-1 (or the pseudogene TRBV3-2) and TRBJ2-1, with 8 bases matching TRBD2. Germline CDR1 and CDR2: LGHDT and YNNKEL (reference sequence). The CDR3 extends over 16 amino acids. V dropped 6 bases and J dropped 7; count of bases not matched to a gene: 14. CDR3 DNA: TGTGCCAGCAGTTCCTTTAGCGGGGCCTCGGGGAATGAGCAGTTCTTC. As protein: CASSSFSGASGNEQFF.

The chain is built from TRBV5-8 and TRBJ1-3; 7 bases match TRBD1. CDR1 and CDR2 from the germline V gene are SGHTS and YDEGEE. CDR3 length: 15 residues. V was pared by 4 bases and J by 3 bases, with 7 bases of the junction left unmatched. The CDR3 DNA sequence: TGTGCCAGCAGCCTCGGGACAGCACTTGGAAACACCATATATTTT. Translation: CASSLGTALGNTIYF.

This sequence joins TRBV27 and TRBJ1-1, with D possibly matching TRBD1 (6 bases). The germline V gene has CDR1 MNHEY and CDR2 SMNVEV (reference sequence). V gave up 4 bases and J gave up 1 base, with 10 bases separating them. The CDR3 is 14 residues long. The CDR3 region has the DNA TGTGCCAGCAGTTCAGGACAGCCGAACACTGAAGCTTTCTTT. Translating gives CASSSGQPNTEAFF.

The chain couples TRBV7-8 to TRBJ1-2; D call uncertain. V was pared by 5 bases and J by 7 bases, with 17 bases between. The CDR3 loop spans 14 amino acids. Germline assignment: CDR1 SGHVS and CDR2 FQNEAQ. For the CDR3, the DNA is TGTGCCAGCAGCCCGGAACAGTTCTGGCTTGGCTACACCTTC. It codes for CASSPEQFWLGYTF.

The chain joins TRBV6-5 to TRBJ1-1; possibly TRBD1 for D (5 bases). Germline V lookup: CDR1 MNHEY, CDR2 SVGAGI. Trimming took off 6 bases at V and 3 bases at J, with 11 bases between the two ends. This CDR3 region has 13 residues. In DNA form, the CDR3 reads TGTGCCAGCAGGCTGGACACCGACACTGAAGCTTTCTTT. It yields the protein CASRLDTDTEAFF.

The chain carries TRBV29-1 and TRBJ1-1, with 7 bases identical to TRBD1. Trimming removed 8 bases from V and 0 bases from J; junction bases left unmatched: 12. Germline CDR1 reads SQVTM; CDR2 reads ANQGSEA. The CDR3 extends over 15 amino acids. The CDR3 region has the DNA TGCAGCTTACAGGGAGTTCAGGGGGTGAACACTGAAGCTTTCTTT. It yields the protein CSLQGVQGVNTEAFF.

This clone was counted a few times. CDR3 loop: CASNSERSNQPQHF. CDR3 nucleotide sequence: TGTGCCAGCAACTCAGAGAGGAGCAATCAGCCCCAGCATTTT. The V and J genes are TRBV7-8 and TRBJ1-5; D not certain. The CDR3 has 14 residues. Germline V gene lookup returns CDR1 SGHVS and CDR2 FQNEAQ. Trimming removed 7 bases at V and 1 base at J, with 11 bases between.

This clone was counted between two and nine times. The chain recombines TRBV3-1 (or the pseudogene TRBV3-2) with TRBJ1-4, with 7 positions matching TRBD1. The CDR3 sequence is 15 residues long. Germline lookup yields CDR1 LGHDT and CDR2 YNNKEL (reference sequence). With 5 bases clipped from V and 5 bases from J, the junction kept 8 bases outside the gene matches. CDR3 sequence reads: CASSWQGQSNEKLFF. The DNA for the CDR3 is TGTGCCAGCAGCTGGCAGGGACAGTCGAATGAAAAACTGTTTTTT.

This clone was observed a single time. The chain uses TRBV19 and TRBJ1-4; D is uncertain. Trimming removed 1 base at V and 5 bases at J, with 5 bases between. Germline lookup yields CDR1 LNHDA and CDR2 SQIVND (reference sequence). The CDR3 is made up of 13 amino acids. The CDR3 here is CASSIVQNEKLFF. The DNA for the CDR3 is TGTGCCAGTAGTATAGTCCAAAATGAAAAACTGTTTTTT.

On this clone itself: Within the sample, other DNA sequences also encode this same CDR3. This chain connects TRBV7-9 to TRBJ2-1; 12 nucleotides match TRBD2. Germline CDR1 reads SEHNR; CDR2 reads FQNEAQ (reference sequence). The CDR3 is 15 residues long. Trimming took 5 bases from V and 4 from J; bases not matched to a gene: 3. The CDR3 region has the DNA TGTGCCAGCAGCCGAGGACTAGCGGGGTACAATGAGCAGTTCTTC. It specifies CASSRGLAGYNEQFF.

The V gene is TRBV2, the J gene TRBJ2-1, with TRBD2 as a possible D gene (6 bases). The CDR3 is made up of 15 amino acids. Germline-derived CDR1 and CDR2 are SNHLY and FYNNEI. Trimming removed 1 base at V and 10 bases at J, with 17 bases between. The CDR3 protein is CASSEGTILATEQFF. The CDR3 coding sequence is TGTGCCAGCAGTGAAGGAACAATACTAGCAACCGAGCAGTTCTTC.

This CDR3 reads CASSSTRDETQYF. The CDR3 nucleotides are TGTGCCAGCAGCTCAACTAGGGATGAGACCCAGTACTTC. The chain uses TRBV7-2 and TRBJ2-5; tentatively, D is TRBD2 (5 bases). Deletions cut 4 bases from V and 5 bases from J, with 11 bases between. There are 13 residues in the CDR3. The V gene's germline CDR1 is SGHTA and CDR2 FQGNSA.

This clone was recorded a few times. The chain combines TRBV11-2 with TRBJ2-7, with 7 bases aligning to TRBD1. The V gene end was trimmed by 4 bases and the J gene end by 0 bases; junction bases not matched to a gene: 12. CDR1 SGHAT and CDR2 FQNNGV come from the germline V gene. The CDR3 runs to 17 residues. The DNA of the CDR3 is TGTGCCAGCAGCTCCCCCTCGGGACAGATACTCTCCTACGAGCAGTACTTC. It translates to CASSSPSGQILSYEQYF.

The chain joins TRBV10-2 to TRBJ2-1; 8 bases agree with TRBD2. Trimming cost V 5 bases and J 0 bases; bases outside gene matches: 6. Germline loops: CDR1 WSHSY, CDR2 SAAADI. The CDR3 loop spans 16 amino acids. The CDR3 nucleotides read TGCGCCAGCAGTACTAACGGGGGGGCCTCCTACAATGAGCAGTTCTTC. It yields the protein CASSTNGGASYNEQFF.

The gene calls are TRBV5-6 and TRBJ1-6, with 7 nucleotides matching TRBD1. The CDR3 sequence is 14 residues long. Germline V lookup: CDR1 SGHDT, CDR2 YYEEEE. Losses at the gene ends were 3 bases for V and 7 bases for J; bases not matched to a gene: 4. CDR3 coding DNA: TGTGCCAGCAGCTGGACAGGTAGCAATTCACCCCTCCACTTT. Protein sequence: CASSWTGSNSPLHF.

This clone was counted a few times. The J gene is TRBJ1-4, the V gene TRBV6-5; tentative D call: TRBD1 (6 bases). The germline V gene encodes CDR1 MNHEY and CDR2 SVGAGI. Trimming removed 0 bases from V and 2 bases from J, with 7 bases in between. The CDR3 covers 15 residues. The chain's CDR3 is CASSYSGATNEKLFF. CDR3 nucleotide sequence: TGTGCCAGCAGTTACTCGGGGGCGACTAATGAAAAACTGTTTTTT.

The chain links TRBV21-1 to TRBJ2-5; the table's D call TRBD2 went unverified against the DNA. TRBV21-1 is a pseudogene. The length of the CDR3 is 18 residues. CDR3 sequence: CASSTTGTSGGAEETQYF. CDR3 sequence (DNA): TGTGCCAGCAGCACGACCGGGACTAGCGGGGGGGCCGAGGAGACCCAGTACTTC.

This chain connects TRBV27 to TRBJ1-2, with 8 bases that match TRBD1. The CDR3 length is 15 residues. CDR1 and CDR2 (germline): MNHEY, SMNVEV (reference sequence). Trimming removed 6 bases from V and 2 bases from J; junction bases left unmatched: 8. CDR3 coding DNA: TGTGCCAGCAGGTCGCCAGGGGGCCCAAACTATGGCTACACCTTC. Its translation is CASRSPGGPNYGYTF.